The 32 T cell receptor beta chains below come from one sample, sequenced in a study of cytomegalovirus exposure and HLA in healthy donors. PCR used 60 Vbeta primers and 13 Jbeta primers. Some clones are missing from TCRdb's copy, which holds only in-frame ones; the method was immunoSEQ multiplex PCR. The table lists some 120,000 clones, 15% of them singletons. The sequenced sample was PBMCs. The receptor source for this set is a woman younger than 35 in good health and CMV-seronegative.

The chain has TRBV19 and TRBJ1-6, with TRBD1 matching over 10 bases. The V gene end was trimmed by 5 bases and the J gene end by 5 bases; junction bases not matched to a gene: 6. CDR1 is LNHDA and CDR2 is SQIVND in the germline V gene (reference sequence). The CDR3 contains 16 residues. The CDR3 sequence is CASSDRGRSNNSPLHF. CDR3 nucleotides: TGTGCCAGTAGTGACAGGGGGCGCAGCAATAATTCACCCCTCCACTTT. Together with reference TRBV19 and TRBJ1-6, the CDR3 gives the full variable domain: DGGITQSPKYLFRKEGQNVTLSCEQNLNHDAMYWYRQDPGQGLRLIYYSQIVNDFQKGDIAEGYSVSREKKESFPLTVTSAQKNPTAFYLCASSDRGRSNNSPLHFGNGTRLTVT.

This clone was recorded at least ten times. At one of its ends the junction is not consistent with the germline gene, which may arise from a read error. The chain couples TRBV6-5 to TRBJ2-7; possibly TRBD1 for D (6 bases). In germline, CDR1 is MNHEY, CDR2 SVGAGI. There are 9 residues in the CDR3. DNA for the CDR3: TGTGCCAGCATCGGCGAGGGGGACTTC. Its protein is CASIGEGDF.

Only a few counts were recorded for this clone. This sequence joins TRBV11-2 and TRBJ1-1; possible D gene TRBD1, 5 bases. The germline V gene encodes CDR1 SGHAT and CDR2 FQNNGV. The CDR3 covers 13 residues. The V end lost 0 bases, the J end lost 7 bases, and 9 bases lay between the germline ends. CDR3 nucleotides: TGTGCCAGCAGCTTAGATAGACAGCATGAAGCTTTCTTT. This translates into CASSLDRQHEAFF.

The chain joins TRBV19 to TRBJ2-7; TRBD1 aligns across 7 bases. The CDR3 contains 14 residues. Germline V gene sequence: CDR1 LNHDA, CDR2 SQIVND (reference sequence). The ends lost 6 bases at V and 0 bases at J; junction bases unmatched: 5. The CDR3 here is CASRPYRGSYEQYF. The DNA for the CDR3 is TGTGCCAGTAGACCTTACAGGGGCTCCTACGAGCAGTACTTC.

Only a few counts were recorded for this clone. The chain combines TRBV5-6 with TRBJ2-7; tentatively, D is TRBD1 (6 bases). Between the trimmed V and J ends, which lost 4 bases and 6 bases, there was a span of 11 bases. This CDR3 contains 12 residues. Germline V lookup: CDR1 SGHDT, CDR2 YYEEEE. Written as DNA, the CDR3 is TGTGCCAGCAGCGCAGGGGTAGGCGAGCAGTACTTC. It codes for CASSAGVGEQYF.

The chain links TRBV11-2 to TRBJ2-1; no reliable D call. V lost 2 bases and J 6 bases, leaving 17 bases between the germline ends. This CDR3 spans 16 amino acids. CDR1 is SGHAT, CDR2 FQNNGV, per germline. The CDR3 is CASSLIQRGTFNEQFF. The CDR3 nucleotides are TGTGCCAGCAGCTTAATTCAGCGTGGCACCTTCAATGAGCAGTTCTTC.

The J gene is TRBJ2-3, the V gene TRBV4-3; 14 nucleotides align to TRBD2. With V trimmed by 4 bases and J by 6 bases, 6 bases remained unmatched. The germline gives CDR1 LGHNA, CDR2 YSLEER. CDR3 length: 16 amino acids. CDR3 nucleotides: TGCGCCAGCAGCCCAAGGACTAGCGGGGGGCCCGATACGCAGTATTTT. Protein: CASSPRTSGGPDTQYF.

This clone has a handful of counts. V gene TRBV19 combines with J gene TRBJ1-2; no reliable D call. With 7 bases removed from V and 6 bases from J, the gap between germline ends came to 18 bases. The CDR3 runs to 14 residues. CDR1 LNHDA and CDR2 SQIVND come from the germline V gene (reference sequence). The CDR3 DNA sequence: TGTGCCAGTACCCCCCCGTGGGGAGGAGATGGCTACACCTTC. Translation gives CASTPPWGGDGYTF.

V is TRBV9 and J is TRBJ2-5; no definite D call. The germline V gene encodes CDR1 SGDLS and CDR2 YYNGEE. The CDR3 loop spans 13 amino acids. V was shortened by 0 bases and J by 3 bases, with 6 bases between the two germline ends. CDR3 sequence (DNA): TGTGCCAGCAGCGTAGATTTAGAAGAGACCCAGTACTTC. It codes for CASSVDLEETQYF.

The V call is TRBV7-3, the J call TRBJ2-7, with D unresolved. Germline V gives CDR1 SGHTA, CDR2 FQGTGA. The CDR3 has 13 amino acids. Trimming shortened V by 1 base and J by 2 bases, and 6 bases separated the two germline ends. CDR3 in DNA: TGTGCCAGCAGCTTAAATCCGGCCTACGAGCAGTACTTC. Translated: CASSLNPAYEQYF. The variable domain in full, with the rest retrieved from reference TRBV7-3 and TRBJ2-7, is GAGVSQTPSNKVTEKGKYVELRCDPISGHTALYWYRQSLGQGPEFLIYFQGTGAADDSGLPNDRFFAVRPEGSVSTLKIQRTERGDSAVYLCASSLNPAYEQYFGPGTRLTVT.

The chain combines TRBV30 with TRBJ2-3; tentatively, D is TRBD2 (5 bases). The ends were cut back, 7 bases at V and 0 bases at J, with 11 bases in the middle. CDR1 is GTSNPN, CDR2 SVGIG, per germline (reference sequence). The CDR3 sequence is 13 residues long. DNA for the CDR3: TGTGCCTCCGGGGTGGATAGCACAGATACGCAGTATTTT. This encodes CASGVDSTDTQYF.

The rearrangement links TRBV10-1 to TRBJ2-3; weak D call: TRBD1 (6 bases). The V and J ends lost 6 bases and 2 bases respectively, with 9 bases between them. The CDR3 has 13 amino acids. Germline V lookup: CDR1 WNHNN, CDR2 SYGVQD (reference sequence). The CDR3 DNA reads TGCGCCAGCAGGGGGACATTCACAGATACGCAGTATTTT. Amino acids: CASRGTFTDTQYF.

The CDR3 loop reads CASSPRTGGHYGYTF. In DNA form, the CDR3 reads TGTGCCAGCAGTCCAAGGACAGGGGGCCACTATGGCTACACCTTC. The gene calls are TRBV27 and TRBJ1-2; the match to TRBD1 covers 11 bases. The trim removed 5 bases at V and 3 bases at J, leaving 5 bases unmatched. The germline V gene has CDR1 MNHEY and CDR2 SMNVEV (reference sequence). The CDR3 runs to 15 residues.

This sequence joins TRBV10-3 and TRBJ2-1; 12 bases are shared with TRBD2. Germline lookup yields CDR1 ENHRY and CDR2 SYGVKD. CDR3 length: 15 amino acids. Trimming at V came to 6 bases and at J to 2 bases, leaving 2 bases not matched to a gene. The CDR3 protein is CAISRLAGAYNEQFF. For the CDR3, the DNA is TGTGCCATCAGCCGACTAGCGGGAGCCTACAATGAGCAGTTCTTC.

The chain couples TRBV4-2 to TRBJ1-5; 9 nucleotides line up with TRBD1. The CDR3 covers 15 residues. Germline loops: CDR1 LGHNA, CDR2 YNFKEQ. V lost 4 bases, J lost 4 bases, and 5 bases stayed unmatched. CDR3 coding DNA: TGTGCCAGCAGCCCTCGGACAGGGGTTAATCAGCCCCAGCATTTT. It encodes CASSPRTGVNQPQHF.

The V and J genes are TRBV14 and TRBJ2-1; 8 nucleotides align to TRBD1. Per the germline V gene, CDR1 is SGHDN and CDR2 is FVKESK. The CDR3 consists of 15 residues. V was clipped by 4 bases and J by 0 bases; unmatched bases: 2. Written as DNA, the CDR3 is TGTGCCAGCAGCCGAGGACAGGGCTCCTACAATGAGCAGTTCTTC. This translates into CASSRGQGSYNEQFF.

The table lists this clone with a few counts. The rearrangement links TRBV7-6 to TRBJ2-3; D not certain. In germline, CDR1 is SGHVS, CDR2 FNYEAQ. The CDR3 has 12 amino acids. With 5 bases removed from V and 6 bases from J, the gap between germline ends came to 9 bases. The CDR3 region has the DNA TGTGCCAGCAGCCGCCTCCGGGATACGCAGTATTTT. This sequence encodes CASSRLRDTQYF.

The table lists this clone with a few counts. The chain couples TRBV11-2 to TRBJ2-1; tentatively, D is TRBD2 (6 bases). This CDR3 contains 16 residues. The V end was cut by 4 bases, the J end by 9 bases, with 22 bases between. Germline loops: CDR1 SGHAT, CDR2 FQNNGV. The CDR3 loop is CASSSGSGLALREQFF. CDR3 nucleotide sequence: TGTGCCAGCAGCTCGGGGAGCGGGTTAGCCCTGCGTGAGCAGTTCTTC.

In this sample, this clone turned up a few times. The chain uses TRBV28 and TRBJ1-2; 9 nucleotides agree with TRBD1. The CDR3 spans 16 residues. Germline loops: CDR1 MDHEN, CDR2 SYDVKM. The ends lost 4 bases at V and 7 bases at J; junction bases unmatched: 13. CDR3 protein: CASSYSSTGGDLGYTF. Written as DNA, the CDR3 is TGTGCCAGCAGTTACAGCTCCACAGGGGGCGATCTTGGCTACACCTTC.

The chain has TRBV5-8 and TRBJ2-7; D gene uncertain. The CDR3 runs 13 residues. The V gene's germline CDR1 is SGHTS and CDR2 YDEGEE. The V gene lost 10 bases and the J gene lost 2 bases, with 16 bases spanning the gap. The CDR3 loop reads CAASRGGTYEQYF. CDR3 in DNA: TGTGCCGCGAGTCGAGGCGGAACCTACGAGCAGTACTTC. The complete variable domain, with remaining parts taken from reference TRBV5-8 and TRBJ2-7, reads EAGVTQSPTHLIKTRGQQATLRCSPISGHTSVYWYQQALGLGLQFLLWYDEGEERNRGNFPPRFSGRQFPNYSSELNVNALELEDSALYLCAASRGGTYEQYFGPGTRLTVT.

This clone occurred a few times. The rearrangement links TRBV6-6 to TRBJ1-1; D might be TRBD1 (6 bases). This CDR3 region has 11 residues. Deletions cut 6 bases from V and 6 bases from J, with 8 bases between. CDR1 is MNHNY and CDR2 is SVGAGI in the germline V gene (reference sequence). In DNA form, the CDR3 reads TGTGCCAGCAGAACAGGGCCTGAAGCTTTCTTT. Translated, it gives CASRTGPEAFF.

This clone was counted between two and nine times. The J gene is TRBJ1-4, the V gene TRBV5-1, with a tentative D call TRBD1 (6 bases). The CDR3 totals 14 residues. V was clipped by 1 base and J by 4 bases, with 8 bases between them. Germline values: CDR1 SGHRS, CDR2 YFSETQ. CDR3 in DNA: TGCGCCAGCAGCTTGTCACAGGGTAATGAAAAACTGTTTTTT. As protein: CASSLSQGNEKLFF.

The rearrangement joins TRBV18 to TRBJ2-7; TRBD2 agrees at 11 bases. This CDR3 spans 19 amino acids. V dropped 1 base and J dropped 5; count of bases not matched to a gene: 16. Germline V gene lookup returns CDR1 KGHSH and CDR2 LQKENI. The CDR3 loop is CASSPRDPGRLAGGDEQYF. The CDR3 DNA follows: TGTGCCAGCTCACCACGGGACCCCGGAAGGCTAGCGGGAGGTGACGAGCAGTACTTC.

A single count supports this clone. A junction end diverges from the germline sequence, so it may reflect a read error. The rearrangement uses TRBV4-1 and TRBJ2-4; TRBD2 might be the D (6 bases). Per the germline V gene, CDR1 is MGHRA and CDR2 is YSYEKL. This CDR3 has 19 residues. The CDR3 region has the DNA TGCGCCAGCAGCCAATGGGAGCGGGCGGTTTCGCTAGCCAAAAACATTCGGTACTTC. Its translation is CASSQWERAVSLAKNIRYF.

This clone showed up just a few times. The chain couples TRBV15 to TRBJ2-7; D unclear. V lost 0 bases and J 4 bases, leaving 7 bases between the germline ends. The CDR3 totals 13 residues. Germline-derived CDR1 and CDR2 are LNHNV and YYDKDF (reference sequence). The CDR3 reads CATSRDPGYEQYF. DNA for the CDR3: TGTGCCACCAGCAGAGATCCCGGGTACGAGCAGTACTTC.

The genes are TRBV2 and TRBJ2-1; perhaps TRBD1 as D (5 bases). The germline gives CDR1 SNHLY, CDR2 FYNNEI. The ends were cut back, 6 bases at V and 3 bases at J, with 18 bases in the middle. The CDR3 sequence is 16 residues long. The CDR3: CASRPTGLARYNEQFF. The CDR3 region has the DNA TGTGCCAGCAGACCTACAGGCCTCGCCCGCTACAATGAGCAGTTCTTC.

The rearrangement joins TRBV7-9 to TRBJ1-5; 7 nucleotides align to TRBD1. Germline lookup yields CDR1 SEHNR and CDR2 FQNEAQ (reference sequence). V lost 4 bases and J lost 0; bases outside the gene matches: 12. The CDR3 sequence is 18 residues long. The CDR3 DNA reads TGTGCCAGCAGCTCGTTACCGGGACAGACTAATAGCAATCAGCCCCAGCATTTT. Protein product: CASSSLPGQTNSNQPQHF.

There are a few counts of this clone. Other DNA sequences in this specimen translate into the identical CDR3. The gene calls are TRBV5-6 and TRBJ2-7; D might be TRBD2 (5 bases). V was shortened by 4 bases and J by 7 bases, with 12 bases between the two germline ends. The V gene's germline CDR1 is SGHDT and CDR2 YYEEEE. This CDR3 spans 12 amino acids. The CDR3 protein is CASSPRGYEQYF. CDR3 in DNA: TGTGCCAGCAGCCCCCGAGGGTATGAGCAGTACTTC.

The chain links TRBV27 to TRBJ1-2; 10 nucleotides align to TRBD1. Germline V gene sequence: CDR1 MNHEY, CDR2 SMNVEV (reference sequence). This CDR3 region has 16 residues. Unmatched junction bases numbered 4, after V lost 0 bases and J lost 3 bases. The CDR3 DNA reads TGTGCCAGCAGTTTATCGACGGGACAGGGGCACTATGGCTACACCTTC. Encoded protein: CASSLSTGQGHYGYTF.

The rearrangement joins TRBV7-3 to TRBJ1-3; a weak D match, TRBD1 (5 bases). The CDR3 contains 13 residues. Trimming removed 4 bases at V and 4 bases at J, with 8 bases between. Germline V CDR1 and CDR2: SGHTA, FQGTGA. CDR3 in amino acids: CASSSTDGNTIYF. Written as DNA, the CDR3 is TGTGCCAGCAGCTCGACAGACGGAAACACCATATATTTT.

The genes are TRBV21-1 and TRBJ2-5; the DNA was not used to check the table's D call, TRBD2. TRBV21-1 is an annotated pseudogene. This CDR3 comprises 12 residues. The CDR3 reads CASSKVRETQYF. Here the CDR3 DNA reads TGTGCCAGCAGCAAAGTCCGGGAGACCCAGTACTTC.

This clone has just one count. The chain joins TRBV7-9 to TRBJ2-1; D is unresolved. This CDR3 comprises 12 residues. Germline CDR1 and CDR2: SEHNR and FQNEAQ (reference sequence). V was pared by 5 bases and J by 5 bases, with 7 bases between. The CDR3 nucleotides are TGTGCCAGCAGCATCCGGGACAATGAGCAGTTCTTC. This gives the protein CASSIRDNEQFF.